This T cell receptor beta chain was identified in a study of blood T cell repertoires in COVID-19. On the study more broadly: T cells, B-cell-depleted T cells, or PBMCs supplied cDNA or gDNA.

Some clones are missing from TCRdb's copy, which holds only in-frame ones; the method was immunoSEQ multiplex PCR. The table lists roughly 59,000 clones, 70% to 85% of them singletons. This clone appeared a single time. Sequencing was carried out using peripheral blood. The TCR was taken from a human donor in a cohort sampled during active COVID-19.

This CDR3 is CASSPLGGGKDTQYF. Here the CDR3 DNA reads TGTGCCAGCAGCCCCTTAGGGGGGGGCAAGGATACGCAGTATTTT. This chain links TRBV5-6 with TRBJ2-3, with D possibly matching TRBD2 (7 bases). V dropped 4 bases and J dropped 6 bases, with 18 bases sitting between them. This CDR3 contains 15 residues. CDR1 and CDR2 (germline): SGHDT, YYEEEE.